The rows below give T cell receptor beta chains drawn from one sample of a study of blood T cell repertoires in COVID-19. The data were produced by immunoSEQ multiplex PCR, yet TCRdb's version contains in-frame clones alone and is incomplete. The sample shows hundreds of thousands of clones, about 89% of them seen only once. The source material was peripheral blood. The receptors stem from a man in his fifties or sixties who had recovered from COVID-19. The CDR3 runs from the conserved cysteine through the conserved F or W. Each record gives: clone size, J gene, V gene, D gene, CDR3 DNA, CDR3 protein. A D gene is named only where the DNA matches it firmly. Size is stated for part of the rows, as once, few or many counts, or as a class when the clone is expanded.

abundance: NA
j_gene: TRBJ2-7
v_gene: TRBV15
d_gene: NA
CDR3nt: TGTGCCACCAGCAGAGATGGCGGATCCGAGCAGTACTTC
CDR3aa: CATSRDGGSEQYF

abundance: many
j_gene: TRBJ2-2
v_gene: TRBV2
d_gene: NA
CDR3nt: TGTGCCAGCTACGTGGCCAGGGGCACCGGGGAGCTGTTTTTT
CDR3aa: CASYVARGTGELFF

abundance: NA
j_gene: TRBJ2-1
v_gene: TRBV5-8
d_gene: NA
CDR3nt: TGTGCCAGCAGCTCACATCCTAGCTCCTACAATGAGCAGTTCTTC
CDR3aa: CASSSHPSSYNEQFF

abundance: NA
j_gene: TRBJ1-1
v_gene: TRBV6-5
d_gene: NA
CDR3nt: TGTGCCAGCAGTTACTCAGAGGGGAGGGACACTGAAGCTTTCTTT
CDR3aa: CASSYSEGRDTEAFF

abundance: NA
j_gene: TRBJ1-6
v_gene: TRBV5-6
d_gene: NA
CDR3nt: TGTGCCAGCAGCTTAGGGGATTCACCCCTCCACTTT
CDR3aa: CASSLGDSPLHF

abundance: NA
j_gene: TRBJ1-1
v_gene: TRBV18
d_gene: NA
CDR3nt: TGTGCCAGCTCACCCCCAGGGATCGTGAACACTGAAGCTTTCTTT
CDR3aa: CASSPPGIVNTEAFF

abundance: NA
j_gene: TRBJ2-7
v_gene: TRBV18
d_gene: NA
CDR3nt: TGTGCCAGCTCACCGCCGGGACTCAGGTCCTCCACCGAGCAGTACTTC
CDR3aa: CASSPPGLRSSTEQYF

abundance: NA
j_gene: TRBJ2-4
v_gene: TRBV6-2/TRBV6-3
d_gene: TRBD2
CDR3nt: TGTGCCAGCAGTTACTTCGGCGGGGGCAAAAACATTCAGTACTTC
CDR3aa: CASSYFGGGKNIQYF

abundance: NA
j_gene: TRBJ2-1
v_gene: TRBV28
d_gene: NA
CDR3nt: TGTGCCAGCAGCGTGCGATACAATGAGCAGTTCTTC
CDR3aa: CASSVRYNEQFF

abundance: NA
j_gene: TRBJ1-5
v_gene: TRBV6-5
d_gene: TRBD1
CDR3nt: TGTGCCAGCAGTCCGCAGGGGGGAAATCAGCCCCAGCATTTT
CDR3aa: CASSPQGGNQPQHF

abundance: NA
j_gene: TRBJ2-7
v_gene: TRBV5-5
d_gene: TRBD1
CDR3nt: TGTGCCAGCAGCGTTCCCGGGACAGGCGGCTACGAGCAGTACTTC
CDR3aa: CASSVPGTGGYEQYF

abundance: NA
j_gene: TRBJ2-7
v_gene: TRBV19
d_gene: NA
CDR3nt: TGTGCCAGTAGCAAACTAGGCCCCACCTACGAGCAGTACTTC
CDR3aa: CASSKLGPTYEQYF

abundance: NA
j_gene: TRBJ2-1
v_gene: TRBV30
d_gene: TRBD1
CDR3nt: TGTGCCTGGAGCCGGGACAGCGTCTACAATGAGCAGTTCTTC
CDR3aa: CAWSRDSVYNEQFF

abundance: NA
j_gene: TRBJ2-3
v_gene: TRBV7-2
d_gene: NA
CDR3nt: TGTGCCAGCAGCTTTGGAGCAGCAGATACGCAGTATTTT
CDR3aa: CASSFGAADTQYF

abundance: few
j_gene: TRBJ2-7
v_gene: TRBV19
d_gene: TRBD2
CDR3nt: TGTGCCAGTAGGGCGGGGGGCTCCTACGAGCAGTACTTC
CDR3aa: CASRAGGSYEQYF

abundance: NA
j_gene: TRBJ2-1
v_gene: TRBV6-6
d_gene: TRBD2
CDR3nt: TGTGCCAGCAGTCCCGTAGCGGGAGCCAACAATGAGCAGTTCTTC
CDR3aa: CASSPVAGANNEQFF

abundance: NA
j_gene: TRBJ2-7
v_gene: TRBV12-3/TRBV12-4
d_gene: TRBD1
CDR3nt: TGTGCCAGCAGTCAGACAGGGGACGAGCAGTACTTC
CDR3aa: CASSQTGDEQYF

abundance: NA
j_gene: TRBJ2-3
v_gene: TRBV7-2
d_gene: TRBD1
CDR3nt: TGTGCCAGCAGAGGACAGGGGGCAGATACGCAGTATTTT
CDR3aa: CASRGQGADTQYF

abundance: NA
j_gene: TRBJ2-2
v_gene: TRBV7-7
d_gene: TRBD2
CDR3nt: TGTGCCAGCAGCACCCGGATGAGCGGGGGGTCCACCGGGGAGCTGTTTTTT
CDR3aa: CASSTRMSGGSTGELFF

abundance: NA
j_gene: TRBJ2-5
v_gene: TRBV10-3
d_gene: TRBD2
CDR3nt: TGTGCCACCCTATTAGGGGCGGGGGGAGCCAAACAAGAGACCCAGTACTTC
CDR3aa: CATLLGAGGAKQETQYF

abundance: NA
j_gene: TRBJ1-2
v_gene: TRBV7-9
d_gene: NA
CDR3nt: TGTGCCAGCAGCCCGACAGACTATGGCTACACCTTC
CDR3aa: CASSPTDYGYTF

abundance: NA
j_gene: TRBJ2-7
v_gene: TRBV6-5
d_gene: TRBD2
CDR3nt: TGTGCCAGCAGTCCATTAGCGGGAGGGACCTACGAGCAGTACTTC
CDR3aa: CASSPLAGGTYEQYF

abundance: NA
j_gene: TRBJ2-5
v_gene: TRBV10-2
d_gene: TRBD2
CDR3nt: TGCGCCAGCAGTGAGTCCGGGACTAGTTTATCGGAGACCCAGTACTTC
CDR3aa: CASSESGTSLSETQYF

abundance: once
j_gene: TRBJ1-1
v_gene: TRBV12-5
d_gene: NA
CDR3nt: TGTGCTAGTGGTTTGCGCAGGGAGGACGCTTTCTTT
CDR3aa: CASGLRREDAFF

abundance: NA
j_gene: TRBJ2-3
v_gene: TRBV5-8
d_gene: NA
CDR3nt: TGTGCCAGCAGCTGGGCTACGCAGTATTTT
CDR3aa: CASSWATQYF

abundance: NA
j_gene: TRBJ2-3
v_gene: TRBV7-2
d_gene: TRBD2
CDR3nt: TGTGCCAGCAGCCAACGACTAGCGGGGGGCATTAGCACAGATACGCAGTATTTT
CDR3aa: CASSQRLAGGISTDTQYF

abundance: NA
j_gene: TRBJ2-1
v_gene: TRBV6-5
d_gene: TRBD1
CDR3nt: TGTGCCAGCAGCTACCGACAGGGTTTCTCCTACAATGAGCAGTTCTTC
CDR3aa: CASSYRQGFSYNEQFF

abundance: NA
j_gene: TRBJ2-7
v_gene: TRBV18
d_gene: TRBD1
CDR3nt: TGTGCCAGCTCACAGGGGGCCCACTACGAGCAGTACTTC
CDR3aa: CASSQGAHYEQYF

abundance: NA
j_gene: TRBJ2-2
v_gene: TRBV28
d_gene: TRBD2
CDR3nt: TGTGCCAGCAGCCACGTAGCGCGGGAGTGGGGCACCGGGGAGCTGTTTTTT
CDR3aa: CASSHVAREWGTGELFF

abundance: NA
j_gene: TRBJ2-2
v_gene: TRBV9
d_gene: NA
CDR3nt: TGTGCCAGTAGCTCGCGGGACCCGATCAACCCCGGGGAGCTGTTTTTT
CDR3aa: CASSSRDPINPGELFF

abundance: NA
j_gene: TRBJ1-1
v_gene: TRBV19
d_gene: NA
CDR3nt: TGTGCCAGTAATATTGGGGCCCGACAGCCTAACACTGAAGCTTTCTTT
CDR3aa: CASNIGARQPNTEAFF

abundance: NA
j_gene: TRBJ2-2
v_gene: TRBV6-5
d_gene: NA
CDR3nt: TGTGCCAGCAGTTACTCCCTACAGGGAAGGGCCGGGGAGCTGTTTTTT
CDR3aa: CASSYSLQGRAGELFF

abundance: NA
j_gene: TRBJ1-5
v_gene: TRBV28
d_gene: NA
CDR3nt: TGTGCCAGCACCCTAGGGGAGGGAGGTACGCCCCAGCATTTT
CDR3aa: CASTLGEGGTPQHF